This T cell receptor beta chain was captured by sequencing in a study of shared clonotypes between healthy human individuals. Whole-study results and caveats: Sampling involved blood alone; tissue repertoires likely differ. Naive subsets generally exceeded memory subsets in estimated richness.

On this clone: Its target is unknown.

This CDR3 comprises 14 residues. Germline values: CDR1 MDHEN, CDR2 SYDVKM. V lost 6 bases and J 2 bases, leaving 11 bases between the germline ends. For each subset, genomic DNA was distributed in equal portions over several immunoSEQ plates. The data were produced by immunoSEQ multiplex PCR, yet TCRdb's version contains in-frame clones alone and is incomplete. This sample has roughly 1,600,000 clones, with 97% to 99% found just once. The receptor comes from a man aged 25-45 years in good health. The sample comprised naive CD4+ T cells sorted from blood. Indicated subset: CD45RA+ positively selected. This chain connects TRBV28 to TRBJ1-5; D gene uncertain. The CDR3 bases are TGTGCCAGCAGGGTGGATCTCGGCAATCAGCCCCAGCATTTT. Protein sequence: CASRVDLGNQPQHF.